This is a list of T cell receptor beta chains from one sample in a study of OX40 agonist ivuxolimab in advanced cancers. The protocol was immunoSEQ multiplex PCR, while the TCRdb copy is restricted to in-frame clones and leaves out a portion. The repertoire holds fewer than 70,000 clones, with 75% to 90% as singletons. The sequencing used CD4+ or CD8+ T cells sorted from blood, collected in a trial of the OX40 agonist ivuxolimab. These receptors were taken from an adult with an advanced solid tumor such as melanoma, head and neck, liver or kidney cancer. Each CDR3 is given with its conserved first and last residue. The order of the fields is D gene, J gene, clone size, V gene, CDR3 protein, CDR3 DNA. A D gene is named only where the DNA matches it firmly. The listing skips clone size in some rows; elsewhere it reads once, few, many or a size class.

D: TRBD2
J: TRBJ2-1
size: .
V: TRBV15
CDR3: CATRSGGLAVYNEQFF
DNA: TGTGCCACCAGATCCGGAGGACTAGCGGTTTACAATGAGCAGTTCTTC

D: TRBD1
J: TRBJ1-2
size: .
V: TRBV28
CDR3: CASSSRQGAKGYTF
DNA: TGTGCCAGCAGTTCCCGACAGGGGGCGAAAGGCTACACCTTC

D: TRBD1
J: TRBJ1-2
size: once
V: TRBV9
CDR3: CASSPRDRARSYGYTF
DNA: TGTGCCAGCAGCCCCCGGGACAGGGCCCGATCCTATGGCTACACCTTC

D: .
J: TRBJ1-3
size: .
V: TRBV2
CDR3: CASRKTTAFSGNTIYF
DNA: TGTGCCAGCAGGAAAACGACGGCCTTCTCTGGAAACACCATATATTTT

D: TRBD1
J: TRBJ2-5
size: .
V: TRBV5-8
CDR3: CASSLTGGPETQYF
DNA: TGTGCCAGCAGCTTGACAGGGGGCCCAGAGACCCAGTACTTC

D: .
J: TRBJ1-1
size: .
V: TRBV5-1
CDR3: CASSLAGGDMNTEAFF
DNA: TGCGCCAGCAGCTTGGCCGGAGGAGACATGAACACTGAAGCTTTCTTT

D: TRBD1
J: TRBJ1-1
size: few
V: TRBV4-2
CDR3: CASSQTRGGGTEAFF
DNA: TGTGCCAGCAGCCAAACGAGAGGGGGCGGCACTGAAGCTTTCTTT

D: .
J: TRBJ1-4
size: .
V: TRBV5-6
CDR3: CASSLQVADEKLFF
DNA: TGTGCCAGCAGCTTGCAGGTGGCTGATGAAAAACTGTTTTTT

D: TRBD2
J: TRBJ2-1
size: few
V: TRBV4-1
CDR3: CASSRRGGHNEQFF
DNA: TGCGCCAGCAGCCGTCGGGGGGGCCACAATGAGCAGTTCTTC

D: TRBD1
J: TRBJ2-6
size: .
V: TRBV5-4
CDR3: CASSEDRGLGGANVLTF
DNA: TGTGCCAGCAGCGAGGACAGGGGGCTAGGTGGGGCCAACGTCCTGACTTTC

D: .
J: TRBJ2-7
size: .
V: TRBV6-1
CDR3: CASSESGWYYEQYF
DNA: TGTGCCAGCAGTGAAAGTGGGTGGTACTACGAGCAGTACTTC

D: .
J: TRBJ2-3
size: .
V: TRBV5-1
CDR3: CASSLTDTQYF
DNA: TGCGCCAGCAGCTTAACAGATACGCAGTATTTT

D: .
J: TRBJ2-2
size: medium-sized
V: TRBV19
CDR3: CASSDVNTGELFF
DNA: TGTGCCAGTTCCGACGTCAACACCGGGGAGCTGTTTTTT

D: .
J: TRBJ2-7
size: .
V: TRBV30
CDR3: CAWSVKLARQYF
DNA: TGTGCCTGGAGTGTTAAGCTGGCCCGGCAGTACTTC

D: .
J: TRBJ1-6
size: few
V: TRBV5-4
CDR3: CASSLDPNSPLHF
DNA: TGTGCCAGCAGCTTAGACCCGAATTCACCCCTCCACTTT

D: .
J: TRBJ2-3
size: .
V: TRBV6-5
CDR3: CASTPRGRLTDTQYF
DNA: TGTGCCAGCACCCCCCGGGGCAGACTCACAGATACGCAGTATTTT

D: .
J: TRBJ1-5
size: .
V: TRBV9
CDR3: CASSVETGGALCNQPQHF
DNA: TGTGCCAGCAGCGTAGAGACCGGAGGGGCCCTATGCAATCAGCCCCAGCATTTT

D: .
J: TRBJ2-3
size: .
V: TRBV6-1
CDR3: CASAGRPTDTQYF
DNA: TGTGCCAGCGCGGGCAGGCCCACAGATACGCAGTATTTT

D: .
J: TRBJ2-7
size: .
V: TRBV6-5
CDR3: CASSSNSYEQYF
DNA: TGTGCCAGCAGTTCCAATTCCTACGAGCAGTACTTC

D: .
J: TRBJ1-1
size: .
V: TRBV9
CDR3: CASSVLDRNTEAFF
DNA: TGTGCCAGCAGCGTATTGGACAGGAACACTGAAGCTTTCTTT

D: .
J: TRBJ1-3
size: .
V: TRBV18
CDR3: CASSPRTTEGNTIYF
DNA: TGTGCCAGCTCACCAAGGACGACGGAAGGAAACACCATATATTTT

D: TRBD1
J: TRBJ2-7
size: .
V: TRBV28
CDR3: CASSSMTGGRYEQYF
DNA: TGTGCCAGCAGTTCAATGACAGGGGGCAGGTACGAGCAGTACTTC

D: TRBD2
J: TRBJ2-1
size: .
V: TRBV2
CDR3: CASKGTSGGAEQFF
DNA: TGTGCCAGCAAGGGGACTAGCGGGGGTGCTGAGCAGTTCTTC

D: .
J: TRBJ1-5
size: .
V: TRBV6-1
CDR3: CASSLAFGNQPQHF
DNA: TGTGCCAGCAGTTTGGCATTCGGCAATCAGCCCCAGCATTTT

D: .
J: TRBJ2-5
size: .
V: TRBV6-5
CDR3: CASSGVGMETQYF
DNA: TGTGCCAGCTCCGGCGTCGGGATGGAGACCCAGTACTTC